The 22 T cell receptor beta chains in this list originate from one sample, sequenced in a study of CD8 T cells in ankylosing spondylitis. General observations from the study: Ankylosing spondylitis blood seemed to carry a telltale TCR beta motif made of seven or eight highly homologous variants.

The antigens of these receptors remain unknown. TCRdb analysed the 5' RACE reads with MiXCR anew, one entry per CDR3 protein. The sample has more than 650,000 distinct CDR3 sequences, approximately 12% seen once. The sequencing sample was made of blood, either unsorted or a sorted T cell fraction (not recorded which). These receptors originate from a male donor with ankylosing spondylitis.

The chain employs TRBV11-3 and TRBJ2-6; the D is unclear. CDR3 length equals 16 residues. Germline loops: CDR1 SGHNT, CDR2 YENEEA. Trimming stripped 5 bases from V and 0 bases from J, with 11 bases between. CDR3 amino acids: CASSPMWGSGANVLTF. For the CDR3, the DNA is TGTGCCAGCAGCCCCATGTGGGGCTCTGGGGCCAACGTCCTGACTTTC. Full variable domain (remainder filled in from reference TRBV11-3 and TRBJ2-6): EAGVVQSPRYKIIEKKQPVAFWCNPISGHNTLYWYLQNLGQGPELLIRYENEEAVDDSQLPKDRFSAERLKGVDSTLKIQPAELGDSAVYLCASSPMWGSGANVLTFGAGSRLTVL.

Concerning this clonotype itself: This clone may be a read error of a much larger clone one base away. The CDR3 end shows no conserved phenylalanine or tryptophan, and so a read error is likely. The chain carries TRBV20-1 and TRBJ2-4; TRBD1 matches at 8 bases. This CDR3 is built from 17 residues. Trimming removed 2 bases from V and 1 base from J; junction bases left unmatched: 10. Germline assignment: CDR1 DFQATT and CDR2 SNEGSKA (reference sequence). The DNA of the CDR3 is TGCAGTGCTAGACCCCCACAGGGGGAGAGGGCCAAAAACATTCAGTACATC. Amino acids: CSARPPQGERAKNIQYI.

The CDR3 sequence is CASSFFGTQYF. CDR3 nucleotide sequence: TGTGCCAGCAGTTTTTTTGGTACGCAGTATTTT. The chain has TRBV12-3 or TRBV12-4 and TRBJ2-3; D gene uncertain. This CDR3 is built from 11 residues. Trimming removed 3 bases from V and 8 bases from J, with 6 bases in between.

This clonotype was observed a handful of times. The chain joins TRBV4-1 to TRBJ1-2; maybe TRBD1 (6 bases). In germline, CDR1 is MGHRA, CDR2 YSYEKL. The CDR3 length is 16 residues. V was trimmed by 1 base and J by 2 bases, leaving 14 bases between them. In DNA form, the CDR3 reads TGCGCCAGCAGCCAAGTGGCGGGGGGCGGAAACTATGGCTACACCTTC. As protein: CASSQVAGGGNYGYTF.

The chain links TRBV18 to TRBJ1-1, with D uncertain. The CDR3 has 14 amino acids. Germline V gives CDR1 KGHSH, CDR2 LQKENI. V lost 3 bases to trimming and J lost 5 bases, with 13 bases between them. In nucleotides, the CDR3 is TGTGCCAGCTCACCTTCGAACCCGATAACTGAAGCTTTCTTT. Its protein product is CASSPSNPITEAFF.

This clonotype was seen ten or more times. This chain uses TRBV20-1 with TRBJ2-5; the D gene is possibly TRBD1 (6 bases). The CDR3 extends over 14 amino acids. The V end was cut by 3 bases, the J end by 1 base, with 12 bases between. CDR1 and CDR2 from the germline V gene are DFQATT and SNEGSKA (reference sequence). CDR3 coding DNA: TGCAGTGCTAGGAGGGGGTATAGCCAAGAGACCCAGTACTTC. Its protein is CSARRGYSQETQYF.

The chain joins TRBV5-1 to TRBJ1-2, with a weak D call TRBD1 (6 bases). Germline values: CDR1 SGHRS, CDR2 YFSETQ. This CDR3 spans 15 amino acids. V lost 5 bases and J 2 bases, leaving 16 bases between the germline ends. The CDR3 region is CASRDERGANYGYTF. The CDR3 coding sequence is TGCGCCAGCAGGGACGAGCGGGGGGCCAACTATGGCTACACCTTC.

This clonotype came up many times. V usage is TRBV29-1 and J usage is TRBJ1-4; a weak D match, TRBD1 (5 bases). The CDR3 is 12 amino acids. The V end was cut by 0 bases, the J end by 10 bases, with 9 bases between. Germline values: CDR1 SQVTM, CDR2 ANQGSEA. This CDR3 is CSVEEGRGKLFF. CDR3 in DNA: TGCAGCGTTGAAGAGGGGAGGGGAAAACTGTTTTTT.

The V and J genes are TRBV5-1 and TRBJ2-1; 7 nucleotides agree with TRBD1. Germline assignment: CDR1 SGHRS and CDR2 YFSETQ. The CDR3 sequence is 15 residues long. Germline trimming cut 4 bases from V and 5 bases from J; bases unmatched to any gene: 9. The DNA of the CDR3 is TGCGCCAGCAGCCCAACAGGGGCCTCGGACAATGAGCAGTTCTTC. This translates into CASSPTGASDNEQFF.

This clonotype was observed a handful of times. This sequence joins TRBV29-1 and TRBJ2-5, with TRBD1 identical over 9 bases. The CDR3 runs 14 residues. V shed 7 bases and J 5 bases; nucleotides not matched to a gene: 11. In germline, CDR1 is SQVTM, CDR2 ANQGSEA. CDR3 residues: CSGRRDRVSETQYF. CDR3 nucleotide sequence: TGCAGCGGACGCCGGGACAGGGTTTCGGAGACCCAGTACTTC.

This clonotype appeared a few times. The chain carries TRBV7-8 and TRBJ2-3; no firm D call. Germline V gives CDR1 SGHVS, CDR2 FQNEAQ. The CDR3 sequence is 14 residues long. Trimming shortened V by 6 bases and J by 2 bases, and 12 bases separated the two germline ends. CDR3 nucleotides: TGTGCCAGCAGTTTTAGCCTCGCCACAGATACGCAGTATTTT. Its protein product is CASSFSLATDTQYF.

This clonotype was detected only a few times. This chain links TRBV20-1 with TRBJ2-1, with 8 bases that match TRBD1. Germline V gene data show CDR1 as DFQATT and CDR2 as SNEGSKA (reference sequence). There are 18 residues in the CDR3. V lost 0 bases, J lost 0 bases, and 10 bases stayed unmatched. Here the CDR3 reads CSARDTQGARGSYNEQFF. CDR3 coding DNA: TGCAGTGCTAGAGATACCCAGGGGGCCCGAGGCTCCTACAATGAGCAGTTCTTC.

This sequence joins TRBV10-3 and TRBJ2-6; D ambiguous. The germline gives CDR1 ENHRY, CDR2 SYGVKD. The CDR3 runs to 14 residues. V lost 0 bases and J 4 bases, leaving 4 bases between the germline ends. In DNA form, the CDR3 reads TGTGCCATCAGTGAGTCGGTGGGGGCCAACGTCCTGACTTTC. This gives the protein CAISESVGANVLTF.

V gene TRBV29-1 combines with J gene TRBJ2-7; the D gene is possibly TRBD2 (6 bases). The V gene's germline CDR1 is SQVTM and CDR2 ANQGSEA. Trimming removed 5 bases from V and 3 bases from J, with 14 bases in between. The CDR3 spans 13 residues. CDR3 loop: CSVQAGRNYEQYF. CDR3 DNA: TGCAGCGTTCAGGCGGGAAGGAACTACGAGCAGTACTTC.

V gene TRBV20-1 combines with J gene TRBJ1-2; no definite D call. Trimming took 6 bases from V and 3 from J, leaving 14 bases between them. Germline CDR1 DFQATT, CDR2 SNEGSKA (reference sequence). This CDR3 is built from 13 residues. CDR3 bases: TGCAGTGCAACGGCTCTGGGCGACTATGGCTACACCTTC. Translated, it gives CSATALGDYGYTF.

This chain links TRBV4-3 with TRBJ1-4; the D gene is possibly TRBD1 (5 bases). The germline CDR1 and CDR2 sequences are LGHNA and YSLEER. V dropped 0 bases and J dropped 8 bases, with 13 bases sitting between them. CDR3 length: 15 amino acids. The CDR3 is CASSQDSQGREKLFF. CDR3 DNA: TGCGCCAGCAGCCAAGATAGCCAGGGAAGGGAAAAACTGTTTTTT.

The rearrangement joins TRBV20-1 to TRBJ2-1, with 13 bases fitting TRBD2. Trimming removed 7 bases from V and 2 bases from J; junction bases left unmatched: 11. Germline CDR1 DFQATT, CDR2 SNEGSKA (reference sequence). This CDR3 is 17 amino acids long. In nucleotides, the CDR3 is TGCAGTGTGACTGGGACTAGCGGGAAAGATGCCTACAATGAGCAGTTCTTC. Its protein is CSVTGTSGKDAYNEQFF.

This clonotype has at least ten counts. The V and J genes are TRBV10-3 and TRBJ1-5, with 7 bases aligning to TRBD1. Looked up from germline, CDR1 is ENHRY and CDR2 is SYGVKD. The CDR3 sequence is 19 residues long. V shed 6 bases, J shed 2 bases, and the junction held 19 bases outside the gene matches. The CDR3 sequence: CAISPTRERTGKRNQPQHF. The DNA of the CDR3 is TGTGCCATCAGCCCAACCCGAGAGCGGACAGGCAAACGCAATCAGCCCCAGCATTTT.

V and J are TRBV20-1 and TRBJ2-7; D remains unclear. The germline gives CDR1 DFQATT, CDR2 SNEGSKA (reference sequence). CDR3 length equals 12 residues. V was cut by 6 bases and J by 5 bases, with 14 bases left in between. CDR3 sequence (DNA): TGCAGTGCCCCGAGAAACAATAACGAGCAGTACTTC. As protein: CSAPRNNNEQYF.

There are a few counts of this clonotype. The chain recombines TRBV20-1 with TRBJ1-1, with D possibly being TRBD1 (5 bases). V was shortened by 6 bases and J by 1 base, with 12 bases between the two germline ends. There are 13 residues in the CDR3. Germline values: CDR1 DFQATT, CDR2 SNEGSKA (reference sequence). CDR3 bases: TGCAGTGCCGCCCCCGGGGGGAACACTGAAGCTTTCTTT. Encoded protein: CSAAPGGNTEAFF.

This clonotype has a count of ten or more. CDR3: CASSFIGYGYTF. The CDR3 nucleotides are TGTGCCAGCAGCTTCATCGGGTATGGCTACACCTTC. The chain joins TRBV7-2 to TRBJ1-2, with D hard to call. The CDR3 loop spans 12 amino acids. V dropped 3 bases and J dropped 5 bases, with 7 bases sitting between them. Per the germline V gene, CDR1 is SGHTA and CDR2 is FQGNSA.

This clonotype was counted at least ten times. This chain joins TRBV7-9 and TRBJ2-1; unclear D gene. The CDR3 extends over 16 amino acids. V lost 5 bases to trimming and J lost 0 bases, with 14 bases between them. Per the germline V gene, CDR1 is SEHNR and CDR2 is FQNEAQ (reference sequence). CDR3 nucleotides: TGTGCCAGCAGCCCTCACCAAGGAAGCTCCTACAATGAGCAGTTCTTC. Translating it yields CASSPHQGSSYNEQFF.